This T cell receptor (beta chain) originates from a study of post-analysis software for immune sequencing data (dated by TCRdb to about 2015). Some background on the complete study: The recorded disease courses included relapsing-remitting, secondary progressive and progressive-relapsing multiple sclerosis, and some patients had no subtype annotation. A subset of samples was prepared in parallel using single-end sample barcoding, then pooled and co-amplified after Illumina adapter ligation. Patient repertoires were compared against roughly 11 previously published healthy control repertoires from donors aged about 6 to 27 years.

The paper as a whole reports these results and caveats: Strong co-clustering of samples prepared in the same batch was shown by direct clustering with F measure, prompting a batch-effect correction. Compared with controls, multiple sclerosis patients had significantly lower normalized Chao1 diversity, a finding suggesting substantial peripheral T-cell clonal expansion. The control group was slightly older than the multiple sclerosis patient group.

As to this clonotype: The target of this receptor is not known. Base qualities are not provided; no much larger clone lies one nucleotide away.

To demonstrate the VDJtools post-analysis software, TCR beta repertoires were profiled from the peripheral blood of more than ten young patients with multiple sclerosis. Multiple sclerosis patients were children and adolescents aged about 6 to 16 years. The library was obtained by PCR. TCRdb lists the instrument as Illumina HiSeq 2500. Unique molecular identifiers were incorporated into TCR beta cDNA libraries to reduce PCR and sequencing biases. Roughly 0.5 million cDNA molecules were obtained per 1 to 10 million input T cells, so each molecule approximated one T cell. The patient libraries were prepared and sequenced with the same protocol used for the earlier healthy control dataset. Samples belonging to the same batch were prepared together, multiplexed and sequenced on a shared HiSeq lane. As for how the authors treated the data: Raw barcoded reads were processed with MIGEC, discarding single-read molecular identifier groups before consensus assembly and CDR3 extraction. Clonotype tables were post-analysed with VDJtools, normalizing diversity by down-sampling all datasets to the smallest sample size. Repertoire overlap clustering matched CDR3 amino acid but not nucleotide sequences to correct batch-related cross-sample contamination. TCRdb's own reprocessing of the public reads used fastp at Q25 and MiXCR and kept productive beta chains. Rows are combined by CDR3 protein, so each entry shows the most common genes and DNA. V and J calls and clone size were set by TCRdb, not the authors. The sample profile shows about 540,000 distinct CDR3 sequences; around a third of them were found once. Of the sample, 4.5% to 7.5% falls within the top ten clones.

The sequenced sample was blood. The source of this sequence is a girl younger than 18 with multiple sclerosis.

The CDR3 protein is CSAGRGNEQFF. The DNA is as follows: TGCAGTGCTGGGAGGGGGAATGAGCAGTTCTTC. The chain is encoded by TRBV20-1 joined to TRBJ2-1, and possibly TRBD2, on 7 matching bases. The V end loses 5 bases and the J end loses 7 bases, and a stretch of 9 bases separates them. Reading the germline V gene (reference sequence) gives CDR1 DFQATT and CDR2 SNEGSKA. Taken from cysteine to phenylalanine, the CDR3 has 11 residues. Just the 33-base CDR3 DNA is kept, in frame starting at base 1.